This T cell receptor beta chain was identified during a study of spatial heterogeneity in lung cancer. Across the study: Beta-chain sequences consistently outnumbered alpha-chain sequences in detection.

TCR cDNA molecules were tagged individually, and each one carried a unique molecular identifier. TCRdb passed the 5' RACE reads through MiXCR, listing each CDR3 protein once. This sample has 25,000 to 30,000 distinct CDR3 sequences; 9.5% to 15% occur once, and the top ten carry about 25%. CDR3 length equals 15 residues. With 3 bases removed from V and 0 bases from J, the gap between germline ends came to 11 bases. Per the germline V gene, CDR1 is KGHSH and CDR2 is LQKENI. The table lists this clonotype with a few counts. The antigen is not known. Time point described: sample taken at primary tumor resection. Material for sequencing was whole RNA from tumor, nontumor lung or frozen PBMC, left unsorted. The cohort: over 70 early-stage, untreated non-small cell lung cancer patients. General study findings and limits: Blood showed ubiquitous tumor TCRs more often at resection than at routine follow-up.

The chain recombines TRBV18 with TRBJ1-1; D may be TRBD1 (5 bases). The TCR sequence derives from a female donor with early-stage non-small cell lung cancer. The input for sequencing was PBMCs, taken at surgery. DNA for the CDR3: TGTGCCAGCTCACCCGGAGTGACAGTGAACACTGAAGCTTTCTTT. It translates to CASSPGVTVNTEAFF.